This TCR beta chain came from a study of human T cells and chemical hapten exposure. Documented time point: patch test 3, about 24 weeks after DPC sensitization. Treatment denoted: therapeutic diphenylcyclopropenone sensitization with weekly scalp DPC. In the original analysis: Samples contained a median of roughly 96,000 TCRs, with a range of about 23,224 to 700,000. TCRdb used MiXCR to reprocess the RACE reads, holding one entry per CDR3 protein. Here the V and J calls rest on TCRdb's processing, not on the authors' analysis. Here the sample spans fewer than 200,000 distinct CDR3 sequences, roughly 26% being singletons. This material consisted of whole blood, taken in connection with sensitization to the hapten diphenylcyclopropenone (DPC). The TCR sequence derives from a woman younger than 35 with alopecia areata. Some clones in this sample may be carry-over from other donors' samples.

CDR3 region: CASSPNGDTQYF. The CDR3, as DNA: TGTGCCAGCAGCCCCAATGGAGATACGCAGTATTTT. V gene TRBV7-2 combines with J gene TRBJ2-3; no firm D call. CDR3 size: 12 residues. In germline, CDR1 is SGHTA, CDR2 FQGNSA. V lost 5 bases to trimming and J lost 5 bases, with 8 bases between them.